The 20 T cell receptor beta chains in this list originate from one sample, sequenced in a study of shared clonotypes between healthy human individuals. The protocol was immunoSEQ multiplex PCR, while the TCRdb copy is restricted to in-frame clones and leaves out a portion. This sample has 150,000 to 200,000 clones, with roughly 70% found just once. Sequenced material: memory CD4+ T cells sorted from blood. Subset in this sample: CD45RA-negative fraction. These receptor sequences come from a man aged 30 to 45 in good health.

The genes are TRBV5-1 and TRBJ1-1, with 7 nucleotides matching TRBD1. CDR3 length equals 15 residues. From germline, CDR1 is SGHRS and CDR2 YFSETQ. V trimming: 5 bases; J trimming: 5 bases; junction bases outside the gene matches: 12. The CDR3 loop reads CASRVEQGLGTEAFF. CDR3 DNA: TGCGCCAGCAGAGTGGAACAGGGGCTTGGGACTGAAGCTTTCTTT. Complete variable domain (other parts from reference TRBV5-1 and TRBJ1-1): KAGVTQTPRYLIKTRGQQVTLSCSPISGHRSVSWYQQTPGQGLQFLFEYFSETQRNKGNFPGRFSGRQFSNSRSEMNVSTLELGDSALYLCASRVEQGLGTEAFFGQGTRLTVV.

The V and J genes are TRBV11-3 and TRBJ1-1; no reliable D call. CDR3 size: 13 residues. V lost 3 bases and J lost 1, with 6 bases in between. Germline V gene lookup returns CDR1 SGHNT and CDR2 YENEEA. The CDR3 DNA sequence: TGTGCCAGCAGCTTTAACGGGAACACTGAAGCTTTCTTT. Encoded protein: CASSFNGNTEAFF.

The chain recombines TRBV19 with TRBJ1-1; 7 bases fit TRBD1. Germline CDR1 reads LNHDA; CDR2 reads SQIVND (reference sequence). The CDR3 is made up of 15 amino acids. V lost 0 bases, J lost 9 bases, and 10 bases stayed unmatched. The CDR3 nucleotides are TGTGCCAGTAGTATAGACAAGGGGGCGATGCCCCAAGCTTTCTTT. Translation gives CASSIDKGAMPQAFF.

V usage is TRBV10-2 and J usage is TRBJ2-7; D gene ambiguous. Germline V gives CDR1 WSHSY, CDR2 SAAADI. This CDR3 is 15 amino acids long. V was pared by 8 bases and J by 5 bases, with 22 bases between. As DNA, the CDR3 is TGCGCCAGCGGACCGACGGGTAAAATCGACAACGAGCAGTACTTC. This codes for CASGPTGKIDNEQYF.

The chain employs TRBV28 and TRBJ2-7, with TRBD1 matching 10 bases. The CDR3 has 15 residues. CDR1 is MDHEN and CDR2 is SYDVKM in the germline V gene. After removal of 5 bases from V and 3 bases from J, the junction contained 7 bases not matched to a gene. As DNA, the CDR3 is TGTGCCAGCAGTACCCACCGGGACAGGGGCTACGAGCAGTACTTC. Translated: CASSTHRDRGYEQYF.

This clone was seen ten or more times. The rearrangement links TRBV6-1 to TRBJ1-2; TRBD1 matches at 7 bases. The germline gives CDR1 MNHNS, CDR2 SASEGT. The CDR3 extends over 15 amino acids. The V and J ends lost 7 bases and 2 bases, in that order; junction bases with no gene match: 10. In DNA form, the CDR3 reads TGTGCCAGCAATTCCCGCCAGGGGGGGAACTATGGCTACACCTTC. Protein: CASNSRQGGNYGYTF.

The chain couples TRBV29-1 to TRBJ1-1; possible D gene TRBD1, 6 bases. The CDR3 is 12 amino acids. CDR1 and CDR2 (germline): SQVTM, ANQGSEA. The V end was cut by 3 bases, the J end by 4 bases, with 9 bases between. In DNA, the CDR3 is TGCAGCGTTGACAGGGGAAGCACTGAAGCTTTCTTT. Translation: CSVDRGSTEAFF. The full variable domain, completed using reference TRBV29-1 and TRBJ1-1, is SAVISQKPSRDICQRGTSLTIQCQVDSQVTMMFWYRQQPGQSLTLIATANQGSEATYESGFVIDKFPISRPNLTFSTLTVSNMSPEDSSIYLCSVDRGSTEAFFGQGTRLTVV.

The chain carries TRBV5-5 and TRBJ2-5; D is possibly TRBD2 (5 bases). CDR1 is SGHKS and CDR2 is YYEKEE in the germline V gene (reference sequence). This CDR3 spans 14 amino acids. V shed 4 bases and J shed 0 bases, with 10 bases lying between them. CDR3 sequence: CASSPQTNQETQYF. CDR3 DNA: TGTGCCAGCAGCCCCCAGACTAACCAAGAGACCCAGTACTTC.

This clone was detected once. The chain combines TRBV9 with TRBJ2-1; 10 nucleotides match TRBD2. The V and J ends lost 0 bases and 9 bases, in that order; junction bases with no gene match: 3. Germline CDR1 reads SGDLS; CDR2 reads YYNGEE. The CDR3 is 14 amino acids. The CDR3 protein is CASSVVTSGAEQFF. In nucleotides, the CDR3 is TGTGCCAGCAGCGTAGTAACTAGCGGGGCTGAGCAGTTCTTC. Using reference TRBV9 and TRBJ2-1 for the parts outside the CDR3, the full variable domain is DSGVTQTPKHLITATGQRVTLRCSPRSGDLSVYWYQQSLDQGLQFLIQYYNGEERAKGNILERFSAQQFPDLHSELNLSSLELGDSALYFCASSVVTSGAEQFFGPGTRLTVL.

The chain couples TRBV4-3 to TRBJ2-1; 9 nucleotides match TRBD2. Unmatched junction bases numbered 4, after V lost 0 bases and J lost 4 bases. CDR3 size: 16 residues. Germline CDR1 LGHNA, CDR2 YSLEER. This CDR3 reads CASSQEGSGGYNEQFF. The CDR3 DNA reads TGCGCCAGCAGCCAAGAGGGTAGCGGGGGTTACAATGAGCAGTTCTTC.

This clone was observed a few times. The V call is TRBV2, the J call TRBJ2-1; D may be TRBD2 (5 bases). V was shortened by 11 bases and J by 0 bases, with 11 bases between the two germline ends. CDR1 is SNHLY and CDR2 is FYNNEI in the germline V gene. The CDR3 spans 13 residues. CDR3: CAGVASSYNEQFF. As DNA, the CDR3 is TGTGCCGGGGTAGCGAGCTCCTACAATGAGCAGTTCTTC.

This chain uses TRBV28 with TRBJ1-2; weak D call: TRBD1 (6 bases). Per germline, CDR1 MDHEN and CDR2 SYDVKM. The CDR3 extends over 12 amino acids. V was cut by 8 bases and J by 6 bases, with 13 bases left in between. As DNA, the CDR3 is TGTGCCAGCCTTCGACAGGACCATGGCTACACCTTC. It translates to CASLRQDHGYTF.

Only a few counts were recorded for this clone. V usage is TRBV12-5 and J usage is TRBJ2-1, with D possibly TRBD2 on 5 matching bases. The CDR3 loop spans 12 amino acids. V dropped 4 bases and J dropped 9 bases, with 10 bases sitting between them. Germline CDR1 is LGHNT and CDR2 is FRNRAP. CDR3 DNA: TGTGCTAGTGGTTGGGGAGTTTTTGAGCAGTTCTTC. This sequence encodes CASGWGVFEQFF.

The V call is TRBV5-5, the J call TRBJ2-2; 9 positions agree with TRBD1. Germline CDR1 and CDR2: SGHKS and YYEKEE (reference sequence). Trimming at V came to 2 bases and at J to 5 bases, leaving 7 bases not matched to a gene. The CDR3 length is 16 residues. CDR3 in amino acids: CASSFPGQGRTGELFF. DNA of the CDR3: TGTGCCAGCAGCTTTCCGGGACAGGGTCGAACCGGGGAGCTGTTTTTT.

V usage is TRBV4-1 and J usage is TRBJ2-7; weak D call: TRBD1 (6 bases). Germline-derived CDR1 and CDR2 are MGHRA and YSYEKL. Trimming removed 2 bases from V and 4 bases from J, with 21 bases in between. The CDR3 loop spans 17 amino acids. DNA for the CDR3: TGCGCCAGCAGCCAAACAATGGACAGTCGATGGGAGTACGAGCAGTACTTC. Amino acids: CASSQTMDSRWEYEQYF.

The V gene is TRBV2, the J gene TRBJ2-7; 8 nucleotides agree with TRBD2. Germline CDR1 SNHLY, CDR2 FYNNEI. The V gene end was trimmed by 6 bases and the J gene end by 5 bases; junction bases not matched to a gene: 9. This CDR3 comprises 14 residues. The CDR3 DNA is TGTGCCAGCAGCAAAAGCGGGAGAGGGGACGAGCAGTACTTC. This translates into CASSKSGRGDEQYF.

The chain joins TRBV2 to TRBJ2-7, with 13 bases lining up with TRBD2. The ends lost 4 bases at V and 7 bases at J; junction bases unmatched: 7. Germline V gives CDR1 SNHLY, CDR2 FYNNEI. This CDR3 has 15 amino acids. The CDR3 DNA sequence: TGTGCCAGCAGTGGCGGACTAGCGGGAGTGGGAGAGCAGTACTTC. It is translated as CASSGGLAGVGEQYF.

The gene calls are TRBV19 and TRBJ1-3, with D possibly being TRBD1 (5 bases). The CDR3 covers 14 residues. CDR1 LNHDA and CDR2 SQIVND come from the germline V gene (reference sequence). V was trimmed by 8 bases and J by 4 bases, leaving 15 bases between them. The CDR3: CASSQGLGGNTIYF. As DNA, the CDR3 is TGTGCCAGTTCGCAGGGCCTCGGGGGAAACACCATATATTTT.

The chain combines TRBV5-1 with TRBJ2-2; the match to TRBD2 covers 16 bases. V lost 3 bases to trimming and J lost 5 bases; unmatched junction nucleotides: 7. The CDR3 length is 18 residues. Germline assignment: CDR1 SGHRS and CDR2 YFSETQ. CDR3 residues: CASSSGLAGGPRTGELFF. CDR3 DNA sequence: TGCGCCAGCAGCTCGGGACTAGCGGGAGGGCCGCGGACCGGGGAGCTGTTTTTT.

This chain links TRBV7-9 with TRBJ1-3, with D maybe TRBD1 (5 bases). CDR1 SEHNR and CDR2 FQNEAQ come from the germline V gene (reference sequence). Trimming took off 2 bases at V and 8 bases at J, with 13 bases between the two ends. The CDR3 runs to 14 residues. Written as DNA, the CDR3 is TGTGCCAGCAGCTTATCAGGGTCGAGAGACACCATATATTTT. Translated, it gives CASSLSGSRDTIYF.